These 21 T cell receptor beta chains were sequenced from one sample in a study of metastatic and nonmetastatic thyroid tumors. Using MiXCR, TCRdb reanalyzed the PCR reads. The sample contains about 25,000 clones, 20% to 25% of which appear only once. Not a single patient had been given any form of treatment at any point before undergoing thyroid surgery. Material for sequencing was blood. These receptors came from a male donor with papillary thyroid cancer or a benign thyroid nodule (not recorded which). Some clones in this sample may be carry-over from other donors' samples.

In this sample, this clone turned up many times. The CDR3 DNA follows: TGTGCCAGCAGCTCAGGGGGGGGATATATGGGCAATCAGCCCCAGCATTTT. Translating it yields CASSSGGGYMGNQPQHF. The chain combines TRBV28 with TRBJ1-5, with TRBD1 identical over 7 bases. Unmatched junction bases numbered 13, after V lost 6 bases and J lost 2 bases. The CDR3 contains 17 residues. Germline values: CDR1 MDHEN, CDR2 SYDVKM.

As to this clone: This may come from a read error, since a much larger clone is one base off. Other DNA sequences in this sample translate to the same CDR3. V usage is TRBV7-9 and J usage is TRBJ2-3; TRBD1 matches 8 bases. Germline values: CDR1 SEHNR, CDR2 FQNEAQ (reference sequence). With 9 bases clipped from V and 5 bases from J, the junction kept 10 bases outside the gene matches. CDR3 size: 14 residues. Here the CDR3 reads CASTGTGLRDTQYF. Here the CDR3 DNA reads TGTGCCAGTACCGGGACAGGTTTACGAGATACGCAGTATTTT.

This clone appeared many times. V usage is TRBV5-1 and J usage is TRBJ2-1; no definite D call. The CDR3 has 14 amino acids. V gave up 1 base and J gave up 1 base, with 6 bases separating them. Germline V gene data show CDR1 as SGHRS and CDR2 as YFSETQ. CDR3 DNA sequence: TGCGCCAGCAGCTTGTCAGGATCCTACAATGAGCAGTTCTTC. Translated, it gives CASSLSGSYNEQFF.

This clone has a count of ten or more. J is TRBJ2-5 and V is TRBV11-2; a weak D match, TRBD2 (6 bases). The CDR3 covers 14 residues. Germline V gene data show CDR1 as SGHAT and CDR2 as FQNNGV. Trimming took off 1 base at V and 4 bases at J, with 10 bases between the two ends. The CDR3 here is CASSLAGGTETQYF. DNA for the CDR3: TGTGCCAGCAGCTTAGCAGGCGGGACAGAGACCCAGTACTTC.

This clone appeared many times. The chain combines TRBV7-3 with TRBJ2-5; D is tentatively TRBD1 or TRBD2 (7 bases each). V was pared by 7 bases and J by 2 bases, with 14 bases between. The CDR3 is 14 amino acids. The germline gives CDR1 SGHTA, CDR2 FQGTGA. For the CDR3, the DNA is TGTGCCAGCAATCAGGGGGGGCCGCAAGAGACCCAGTACTTC. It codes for CASNQGGPQETQYF. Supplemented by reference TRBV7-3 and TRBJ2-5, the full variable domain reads GAGVSQTPSNKVTEKGKYVELRCDPISGHTALYWYRQSLGQGPEFLIYFQGTGAADDSGLPNDRFFAVRPEGSVSTLKIQRTERGDSAVYLCASNQGGPQETQYFGPGTRLLVL.

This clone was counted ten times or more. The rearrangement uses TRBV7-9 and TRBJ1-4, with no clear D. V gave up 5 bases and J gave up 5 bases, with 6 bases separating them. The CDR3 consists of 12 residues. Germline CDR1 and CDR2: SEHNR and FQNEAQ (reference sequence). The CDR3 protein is CASSPSNEKLFF. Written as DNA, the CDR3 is TGTGCCAGCAGCCCTTCAAATGAAAAACTGTTTTTT.

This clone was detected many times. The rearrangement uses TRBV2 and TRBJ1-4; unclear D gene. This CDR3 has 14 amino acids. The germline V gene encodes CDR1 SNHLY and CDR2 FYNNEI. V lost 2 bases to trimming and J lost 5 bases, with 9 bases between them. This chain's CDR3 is CASSELGINEKLFF. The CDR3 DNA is TGTGCCAGCAGTGAATTAGGGATAAATGAAAAACTGTTTTTT.

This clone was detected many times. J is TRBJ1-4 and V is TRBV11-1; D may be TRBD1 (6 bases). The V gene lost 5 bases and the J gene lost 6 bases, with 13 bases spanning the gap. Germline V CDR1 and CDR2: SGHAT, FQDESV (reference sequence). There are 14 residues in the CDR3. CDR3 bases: TGTGCCAGCAGCCACGCAGGGGTTCATGAAAAACTGTTTTTT. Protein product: CASSHAGVHEKLFF.

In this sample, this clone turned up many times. The CDR3 DNA is TGCAGTGCTAGAGACCTTGCCGGGGCTTATGCATCCTTCCACTTT. This gives the protein CSARDLAGAYASFHF. This rearrangement joins TRBV20-1 to TRBJ1-6, with a possible D match to TRBD1 (5 bases). V was clipped by 0 bases and J by 17 bases, with 23 bases between them. This CDR3 is 15 amino acids long. Germline CDR1 is DFQATT and CDR2 is SNEGSKA (reference sequence).

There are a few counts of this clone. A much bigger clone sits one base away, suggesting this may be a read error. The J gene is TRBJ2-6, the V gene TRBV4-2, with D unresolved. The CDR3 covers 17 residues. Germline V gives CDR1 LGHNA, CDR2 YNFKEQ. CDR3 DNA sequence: TGTGTCAGCAGCGCGTCGTTATGGGGATCCGGGGCCAACGTCCTGACTTTC. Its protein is CVSSASLWGSGANVLTF.

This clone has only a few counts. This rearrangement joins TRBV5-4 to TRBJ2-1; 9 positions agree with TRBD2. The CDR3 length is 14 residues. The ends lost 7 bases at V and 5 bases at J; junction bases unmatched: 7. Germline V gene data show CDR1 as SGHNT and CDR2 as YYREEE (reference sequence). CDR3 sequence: CASQRRGGNNEQFF. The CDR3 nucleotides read TGTGCCAGCCAAAGGCGGGGGGGGAACAATGAGCAGTTCTTC.

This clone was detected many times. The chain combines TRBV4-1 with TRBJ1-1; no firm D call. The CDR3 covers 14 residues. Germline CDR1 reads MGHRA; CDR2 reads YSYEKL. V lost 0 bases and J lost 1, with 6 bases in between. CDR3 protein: CASSQDYTNTEAFF. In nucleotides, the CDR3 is TGCGCCAGCAGCCAAGATTATACGAACACTGAAGCTTTCTTT.

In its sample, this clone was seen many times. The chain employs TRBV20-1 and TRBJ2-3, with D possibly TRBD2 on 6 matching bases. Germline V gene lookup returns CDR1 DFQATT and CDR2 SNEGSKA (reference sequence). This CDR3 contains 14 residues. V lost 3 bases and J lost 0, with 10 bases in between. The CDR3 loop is CSASWGVSTDTQYF. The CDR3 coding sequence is TGCAGTGCTAGTTGGGGGGTCAGCACAGATACGCAGTATTTT.

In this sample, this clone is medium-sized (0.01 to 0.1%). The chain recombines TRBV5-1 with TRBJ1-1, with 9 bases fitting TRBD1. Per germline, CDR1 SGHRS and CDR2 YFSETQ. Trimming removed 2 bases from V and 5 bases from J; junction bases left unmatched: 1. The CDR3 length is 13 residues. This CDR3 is CASSFGQGTEAFF. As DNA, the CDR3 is TGCGCCAGCAGCTTTGGACAGGGGACTGAAGCTTTCTTT.

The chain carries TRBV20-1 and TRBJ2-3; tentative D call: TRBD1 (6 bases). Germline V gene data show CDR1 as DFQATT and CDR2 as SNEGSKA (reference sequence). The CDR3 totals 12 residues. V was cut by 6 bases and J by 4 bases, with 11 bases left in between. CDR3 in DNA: TGCAGTGCCCGTAACAGGGCAGATACGCAGTATTTT. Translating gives CSARNRADTQYF.

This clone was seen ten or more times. The CDR3 DNA reads TGTGCCAGCAGCTCTCTTAGTGGGGAGACCCAGTACTTC. Its translation is CASSSLSGETQYF. The gene calls are TRBV7-2 and TRBJ2-5; D is unresolved. The germline CDR1 and CDR2 sequences are SGHTA and FQGNSA. The CDR3 is 13 residues long. Trimming stripped 4 bases from V and 5 bases from J, with 11 bases between.

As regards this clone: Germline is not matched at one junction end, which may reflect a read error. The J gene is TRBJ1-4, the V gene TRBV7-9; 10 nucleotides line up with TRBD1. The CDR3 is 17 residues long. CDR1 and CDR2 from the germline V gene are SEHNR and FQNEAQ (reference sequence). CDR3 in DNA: TGTGCCAGCAGCTTACGCACCGGGACAGGGGATAATGAAAAACCGTTTTTT. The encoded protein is CASSLRTGTGDNEKPFF. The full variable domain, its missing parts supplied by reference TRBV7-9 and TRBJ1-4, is DTGVSQNPRHKITKRGQNVTFRCDPISEHNRLYWYRQTLGQGPEFLTYFQNEAQLEKSRLLSDRFSAERPKGSFSTLEIQRTEQGDSAMYLCASSLRTGTGDNEKPFFGSGTQLSVL.

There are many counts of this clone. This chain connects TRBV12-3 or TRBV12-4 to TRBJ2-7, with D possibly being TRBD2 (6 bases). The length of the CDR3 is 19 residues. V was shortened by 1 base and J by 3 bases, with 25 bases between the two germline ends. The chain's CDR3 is CASSLVGGWGLLEGYEQYF. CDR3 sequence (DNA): TGTGCCAGCAGTTTAGTTGGGGGATGGGGACTTCTTGAGGGCTACGAGCAGTACTTC.

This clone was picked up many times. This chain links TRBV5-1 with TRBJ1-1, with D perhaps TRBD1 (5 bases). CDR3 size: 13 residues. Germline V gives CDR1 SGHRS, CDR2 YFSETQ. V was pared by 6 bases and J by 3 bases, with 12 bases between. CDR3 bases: TGCGCCAGCACGGGGGGAGAGGACACTGAAGCTTTCTTT. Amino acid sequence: CASTGGEDTEAFF. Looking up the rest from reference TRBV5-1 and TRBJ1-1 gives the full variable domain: KAGVTQTPRYLIKTRGQQVTLSCSPISGHRSVSWYQQTPGQGLQFLFEYFSETQRNKGNFPGRFSGRQFSNSRSEMNVSTLELGDSALYLCASTGGEDTEAFFGQGTRLTVV.

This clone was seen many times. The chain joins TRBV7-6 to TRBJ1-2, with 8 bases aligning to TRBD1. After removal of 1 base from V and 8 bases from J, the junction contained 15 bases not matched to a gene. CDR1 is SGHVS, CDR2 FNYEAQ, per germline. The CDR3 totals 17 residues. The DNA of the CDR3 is TGTGCCAGCAGCTTAGTAGGGGCCGCAGGGGGCGTAGGGGGCTACACCTTC. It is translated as CASSLVGAAGGVGGYTF.

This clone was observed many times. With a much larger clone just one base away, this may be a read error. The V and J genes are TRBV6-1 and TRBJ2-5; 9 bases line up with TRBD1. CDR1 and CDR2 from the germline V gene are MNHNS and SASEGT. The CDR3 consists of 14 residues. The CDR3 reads CAGRTTGGSETQYF. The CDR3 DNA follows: TGTGCCGGCAGAACGACAGGGGGATCGGAGACCCAGTACTTC.